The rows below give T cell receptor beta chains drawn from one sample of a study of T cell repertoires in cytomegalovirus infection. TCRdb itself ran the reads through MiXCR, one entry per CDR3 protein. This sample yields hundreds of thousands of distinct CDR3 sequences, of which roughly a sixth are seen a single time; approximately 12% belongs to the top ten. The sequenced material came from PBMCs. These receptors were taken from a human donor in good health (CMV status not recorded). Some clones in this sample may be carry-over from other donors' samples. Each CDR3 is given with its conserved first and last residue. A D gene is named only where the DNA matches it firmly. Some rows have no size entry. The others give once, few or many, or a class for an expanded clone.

cdr3_aa: CASMTQGHNYGYTF
cdr3_nt: TGTGCCAGCATGACGCAGGGCCATAACTATGGCTACACCTTC
j_call: TRBJ1-2
clone_size: many
d_call: .
v_call: TRBV7-2

cdr3_aa: CSANPGAGYGYTF
cdr3_nt: TGCAGTGCGAATCCAGGGGCCGGCTATGGCTACACCTTC
j_call: TRBJ1-2
clone_size: .
d_call: .
v_call: TRBV20-1

cdr3_aa: CASSPGTGLMEQFF
cdr3_nt: TGTGCCAGCAGCCCCGGGACTGGACTTATGGAGCAGTTCTTC
j_call: TRBJ2-1
clone_size: .
d_call: .
v_call: TRBV7-9

cdr3_aa: CASSELGDSRTHF
cdr3_nt: TGTGCCAGCAGTGAACTGGGGGACAGCAGAACCCATTTT
j_call: TRBJ2-3
clone_size: many
d_call: TRBD1
v_call: TRBV2

cdr3_aa: CASSSQGSTEAFF
cdr3_nt: TGTGCCAGCAGCTCCCAGGGAAGCACTGAAGCTTTCTTT
j_call: TRBJ1-1
clone_size: many
d_call: .
v_call: TRBV7-9

cdr3_aa: CASSLMAGVWQALSYEQYF
cdr3_nt: TGTGCCAGCAGCTTAATGGCGGGGGTCTGGCAGGCGCTCTCCTACGAGCAGTACTTC
j_call: TRBJ2-7
clone_size: many
d_call: TRBD2
v_call: TRBV7-2

cdr3_aa: CASSVDGRSTDTQYF
cdr3_nt: TGTGCCAGCAGCGTAGACGGGAGGAGCACAGATACGCAGTATTTT
j_call: TRBJ2-3
clone_size: .
d_call: TRBD2
v_call: TRBV9

cdr3_aa: CASSLARTGVISQYF
cdr3_nt: TGTGCCAGCAGCTTAGCTCGGACAGGGGTGATATCGCAGTATTTT
j_call: TRBJ2-3
clone_size: .
d_call: TRBD1
v_call: TRBV7-9

cdr3_aa: CASSTQGRGNEKLFF
cdr3_nt: TGTGCCAGCAGCACACAGGGGAGGGGTAATGAAAAACTGTTTTTT
j_call: TRBJ1-4
clone_size: many
d_call: TRBD1
v_call: TRBV7-2

cdr3_aa: CASSFELTGGGKLFF
cdr3_nt: TGTGCCAGCAGCTTCGAACTGACAGGCGGAGGAAAACTGTTTTTT
j_call: TRBJ1-4
clone_size: many
d_call: .
v_call: TRBV7-9

cdr3_aa: CASSLPGRNTGELFF
cdr3_nt: TGTGCCAGCAGTCTGCCAGGACGGAACACCGGGGAGCTGTTTTTT
j_call: TRBJ2-2
clone_size: few
d_call: .
v_call: TRBV5-4

cdr3_aa: CASSPGTPQETQYF
cdr3_nt: TGTGCCAGCAGCCCCGGGACTCCACAAGAGACCCAGTACTTC
j_call: TRBJ2-5
clone_size: many
d_call: .
v_call: TRBV7-2

cdr3_aa: CASSLVGSGYTDTQYF
cdr3_nt: TGTGCCAGCAGTTTGGTTGGTTCGGGCTACACAGATACGCAGTATTTT
j_call: TRBJ2-3
clone_size: many
d_call: .
v_call: TRBV12-3/TRBV12-4

cdr3_aa: CASSLEYSNYGYTF
cdr3_nt: TGTGCCAGCAGCTTAGAATACAGCAACTATGGCTACACCTTC
j_call: TRBJ1-2
clone_size: many
d_call: .
v_call: TRBV7-2

cdr3_aa: CASSAVRTEAFF
cdr3_nt: TGTGCCAGCAGCGCCGTGAGGACTGAAGCTTTCTTT
j_call: TRBJ1-1
clone_size: few
d_call: .
v_call: TRBV7-9

cdr3_aa: CASSFWDRGNYGYTF
cdr3_nt: TGTGCCAGCAGCTTTTGGGACAGGGGGAACTATGGCTACACCTTC
j_call: TRBJ1-2
clone_size: few
d_call: TRBD1
v_call: TRBV7-2

cdr3_aa: CASSFNRDEQFF
cdr3_nt: TGTGCCAGCAGCTTTAACCGGGACGAGCAGTTCTTC
j_call: TRBJ2-1
clone_size: .
d_call: .
v_call: TRBV7-2

cdr3_aa: CASSLAINQPQHF
cdr3_nt: TGTGCCAGCAGCTTAGCCATAAATCAGCCCCAGCATTTT
j_call: TRBJ1-5
clone_size: many
d_call: .
v_call: TRBV7-2

cdr3_aa: CSVEGTSGDSHEQFF
cdr3_nt: TGCAGCGTCGAAGGGACTAGCGGGGATTCACATGAGCAGTTCTTC
j_call: TRBJ2-1
clone_size: few
d_call: TRBD2
v_call: TRBV29-1

cdr3_aa: CASSLGYREQYF
cdr3_nt: TGTGCCAGCAGCTTAGGCTACCGCGAGCAGTACTTC
j_call: TRBJ2-7
clone_size: many
d_call: .
v_call: TRBV7-8

cdr3_aa: CASSESHEQYF
cdr3_nt: TGTGCCAGCAGTGAATCCCACGAGCAGTACTTC
j_call: TRBJ2-7
clone_size: .
d_call: .
v_call: TRBV25-1

cdr3_aa: CASSPRDPDTGELFF
cdr3_nt: TGTGCCAGCAGTCCCCGGGACCCCGACACCGGGGAGCTGTTTTTT
j_call: TRBJ2-2
clone_size: .
d_call: .
v_call: TRBV6-6

cdr3_aa: CASSFWGLDRNTEAFF
cdr3_nt: TGTGCCAGCAGCTTTTGGGGACTAGACAGGAACACTGAAGCTTTCTTT
j_call: TRBJ1-1
clone_size: many
d_call: .
v_call: TRBV7-2

cdr3_aa: CASGRDSHTDTQYF
cdr3_nt: TGTGCTAGTGGCCGAGACAGCCACACAGATACGCAGTATTTT
j_call: TRBJ2-3
clone_size: many
d_call: .
v_call: TRBV12-5

cdr3_aa: CASSQAGGGRGKAFF
cdr3_nt: TGCGCCAGCAGCCAAGCCGGCGGGGGCCGGGGGAAAGCTTTCTTT
j_call: TRBJ1-1
clone_size: many
d_call: .
v_call: TRBV4-1

cdr3_aa: CASSSDRGNEKLFF
cdr3_nt: TGTGCCAGCAGCTCGGACAGGGGAAATGAAAAACTGTTTTTT
j_call: TRBJ1-4
clone_size: many
d_call: TRBD1
v_call: TRBV7-2

cdr3_aa: CAVQRIPSSYEQYF
cdr3_nt: TGTGCCGTACAGCGGATACCCTCCTCCTACGAGCAGTACTTC
j_call: TRBJ2-7
clone_size: .
d_call: .
v_call: TRBV6-2/TRBV6-3

cdr3_aa: CASSAWRRQPQHF
cdr3_nt: TGTGCCAGCAGCGCTTGGAGACGCCAGCCCCAGCATTTT
j_call: TRBJ1-5
clone_size: many
d_call: .
v_call: TRBV7-2

cdr3_aa: CASTQGAANTGELFF
cdr3_nt: TGTGCCAGCACTCAGGGGGCGGCGAACACCGGGGAGCTGTTTTTT
j_call: TRBJ2-2
clone_size: few
d_call: TRBD1
v_call: TRBV11-1

cdr3_aa: CASSPGMGFYEQYF
cdr3_nt: TGTGCCAGCAGCCCGGGAATGGGGTTTTACGAGCAGTACTTC
j_call: TRBJ2-7
clone_size: few
d_call: .
v_call: TRBV5-5

cdr3_aa: CASSEAGTQPQHF
cdr3_nt: TGTGCCAGCAGTGAAGCTGGGACCCAGCCCCAGCATTTT
j_call: TRBJ1-5
clone_size: many
d_call: .
v_call: TRBV2

cdr3_aa: CAISEGGRGMNTEAFF
cdr3_nt: TGTGCCATCAGTGAGGGGGGGCGCGGAATGAACACTGAAGCTTTCTTT
j_call: TRBJ1-1
clone_size: .
d_call: .
v_call: TRBV10-3

cdr3_aa: CASSLLGSENIQYF
cdr3_nt: TGTGCCAGCAGTTTGTTGGGGTCCGAAAACATTCAGTACTTC
j_call: TRBJ2-4
clone_size: .
d_call: .
v_call: TRBV27

cdr3_aa: CASSPFQGWSANEKLFF
cdr3_nt: TGTGCCAGCAGTCCGTTCCAGGGGTGGTCGGCTAATGAAAAACTGTTTTTT
j_call: TRBJ1-4
clone_size: .
d_call: .
v_call: TRBV27

cdr3_aa: CASSLVDGEKLFF
cdr3_nt: TGTGCCAGCAGCTTGGTAGACGGTGAAAAACTGTTTTTT
j_call: TRBJ1-4
clone_size: many
d_call: .
v_call: TRBV5-6

cdr3_aa: CSARSSNQPQHF
cdr3_nt: TGCAGTGCTAGGAGCAGCAATCAGCCCCAGCATTTT
j_call: TRBJ1-5
clone_size: many
d_call: .
v_call: TRBV20-1

cdr3_aa: CASSPPDAGGGNEQFF
cdr3_nt: TGTGCCAGCAGTCCCCCCGATGCGGGGGGCGGCAATGAGCAGTTCTTC
j_call: TRBJ2-1
clone_size: .
d_call: TRBD2
v_call: TRBV6-1

cdr3_aa: CASSKQGENTEAFF
cdr3_nt: TGTGCCAGCAGTAAACAGGGGGAAAACACTGAAGCTTTCTTT
j_call: TRBJ1-1
clone_size: many
d_call: TRBD1
v_call: TRBV28

cdr3_aa: CASSLAGARKETQYF
cdr3_nt: TGTGCCAGCAGCTTGGCGGGGGCCCGGAAAGAGACCCAGTACTTC
j_call: TRBJ2-5
clone_size: .
d_call: .
v_call: TRBV11-2

cdr3_aa: CASSQDLGNEKLFF
cdr3_nt: TGTGCCAGCAGCCAGGACCTGGGAAATGAAAAACTGTTTTTT
j_call: TRBJ1-4
clone_size: many
d_call: .
v_call: TRBV7-6

cdr3_aa: CASSVNRVGNQPQHF
cdr3_nt: TGTGCCAGCAGCGTCAACAGGGTGGGCAATCAGCCCCAGCATTTT
j_call: TRBJ1-5
clone_size: many
d_call: .
v_call: TRBV7-2

cdr3_aa: CASTRQDSYNEQFF
cdr3_nt: TGTGCCAGCACCCGACAGGATTCCTACAATGAGCAGTTCTTC
j_call: TRBJ2-1
clone_size: many
d_call: .
v_call: TRBV28

cdr3_aa: CASSLSSSSEAFF
cdr3_nt: TGTGCCAGCAGCTTAAGCTCAAGCTCTGAAGCTTTCTTT
j_call: TRBJ1-1
clone_size: many
d_call: .
v_call: TRBV7-8

cdr3_aa: CSAFTGTGDGANVLTF
cdr3_nt: TGCAGTGCTTTTACCGGGACAGGGGATGGGGCCAACGTCCTGACTTTC
j_call: TRBJ2-6
clone_size: many
d_call: TRBD1
v_call: TRBV20-1

cdr3_aa: CSVDLTGGSYNEQFF
cdr3_nt: TGCAGCGTCGACCTTACAGGGGGCTCCTACAATGAGCAGTTCTTC
j_call: TRBJ2-1
clone_size: few
d_call: TRBD1
v_call: TRBV29-1